This T cell receptor (beta chain) was sequenced during a study of CD8 T cells in ankylosing spondylitis. Study results and limitations: There was reportedly significant enrichment of clones that were disease-linked in matched ankylosing spondylitis synovial fluid. Seemingly distinctive of ankylosing spondylitis blood was a TCR beta motif formed by eight highly homologous variants.

Trimming stripped 8 bases from V and 3 bases from J, with 17 bases between. The CDR3 covers 15 residues. Germline V gene lookup returns CDR1 MNHNS and CDR2 SASEGT. This clonotype showed up many times. The antigen is unknown. TCRdb fed the 5' RACE reads into MiXCR, producing one record per CDR3 protein. Of under 300,000 distinct CDR3 sequences listed, 8% to 11% are singletons. Source material: blood, either unsorted or a sorted T cell fraction (not recorded which). This sequence was found in a male donor with ankylosing spondylitis or in good health (not recorded which). V and J are TRBV6-1 and TRBJ1-5, with D hard to call. As DNA, the CDR3 is TGTGCCAGCTCACCGGGCGCCGGATACAATCAGCCCCAGCATTTT. It yields the protein CASSPGAGYNQPQHF.